These 12 T cell receptor beta chains were all obtained from the same sample, sequenced in a study of cytomegalovirus exposure and HLA in healthy donors. This PCR relied on a set of 60 Vbeta primers and 13 Jbeta primers. TCRdb keeps only in-frame clones here, not all; method: immunoSEQ multiplex PCR. The table records around 88,000 clones, roughly 80% of them present only once. Input material: PBMCs. All receptors derive from a man aged 45-65 years in good health and CMV-seropositive.

The chain couples TRBV5-1 to TRBJ1-1, with 7 bases aligning to TRBD1. Trimming removed 7 bases from V and 7 bases from J; junction bases left unmatched: 10. This CDR3 region has 13 residues. Germline V gives CDR1 SGHRS, CDR2 YFSETQ. As DNA, the CDR3 is TGCGCCAGCTTCAGAATCTCAGGGGGTGAAGCTTTCTTT. It specifies CASFRISGGEAFF.

The CDR3: CAISARTGMNTEAFF. The CDR3, as DNA: TGTGCCATCAGTGCTAGGACAGGGATGAACACTGAAGCTTTCTTT. The chain employs TRBV10-3 and TRBJ1-1; TRBD1 agrees at 8 bases. Germline CDR1 and CDR2: ENHRY and SYGVKD. V was pared by 4 bases and J by 0 bases, with 4 bases of the junction left unmatched. The CDR3 loop spans 15 amino acids.

V is TRBV30 and J is TRBJ1-1, with 9 bases aligning to TRBD1. Unmatched junction bases numbered 7, after V lost 0 bases and J lost 11 bases. There are 13 residues in the CDR3. Germline loops: CDR1 GTSNPN, CDR2 SVGIG (reference sequence). The CDR3 protein is CAWSVPGQGRAFF. The DNA for the CDR3 is TGTGCCTGGAGTGTCCCGGGACAGGGTAGGGCTTTCTTT.

This clone was counted a few times. This chain links TRBV28 with TRBJ2-7; 7 bases match TRBD2. The germline gives CDR1 MDHEN, CDR2 SYDVKM. The length of the CDR3 is 16 residues. V lost 3 bases and J lost 7; bases outside the gene matches: 15. Here the CDR3 DNA reads TGTGCCAGCAGTTTCGGCCTGGGACTAACAACGGGTGAGCAGTACTTC. Its protein product is CASSFGLGLTTGEQYF.

The rearrangement uses TRBV27 and TRBJ1-3; D might be TRBD1 (5 bases). This CDR3 spans 12 amino acids. In germline, CDR1 is MNHEY, CDR2 SMNVEV (reference sequence). V was pared by 8 bases and J by 3 bases, with 8 bases between. CDR3 sequence: CASQGFGNTIYF. DNA of the CDR3: TGTGCCAGCCAGGGATTTGGAAACACCATATATTTT.

The rearrangement joins TRBV27 to TRBJ2-3; perhaps TRBD2 as D (5 bases). Trimming took off 0 bases at V and 6 bases at J, with 16 bases between the two ends. Germline CDR1 reads MNHEY; CDR2 reads SMNVEV (reference sequence). There are 16 residues in the CDR3. The CDR3 region is CASSLSAAAGRDTQYF. The CDR3 region has the DNA TGTGCCAGCAGTTTATCGGCGGCGGCGGGCCGGGATACGCAGTATTTT.

The rearrangement uses TRBV30 and TRBJ2-2; no firm D call. The ends were cut back, 2 bases at V and 1 base at J, with 2 bases in the middle. The CDR3 extends over 12 amino acids. CDR1 and CDR2 (germline): GTSNPN, SVGIG (reference sequence). CDR3 in DNA: TGTGCCTGGAGTCTGAACACCGGGGAGCTGTTTTTT. Protein product: CAWSLNTGELFF.

The CDR3: CASSSGQGGSSYEQYF. CDR3 DNA: TGTGCCAGCAGCTCAGGACAGGGGGGCTCCTCCTACGAGCAGTACTTC. This chain joins TRBV13 and TRBJ2-7, with TRBD1 identical over 10 bases. This CDR3 is 16 amino acids long. Losses at the gene ends were 4 bases for V and 0 bases for J; bases not matched to a gene: 6. Germline V gene sequence: CDR1 PRHDT, CDR2 FYEKMQ (reference sequence).

This clone was seen only once. This chain connects TRBV7-2 to TRBJ2-7, with D possibly TRBD2 on 7 matching bases. Germline loops: CDR1 SGHTA, CDR2 FQGNSA. Trimming removed 0 bases from V and 2 bases from J, with 8 bases in between. There are 14 residues in the CDR3. CDR3: CASSLAGGPYEQYF. CDR3 sequence (DNA): TGTGCCAGCAGCTTAGCGGGGGGGCCCTACGAGCAGTACTTC.

The chain is built from TRBV19 and TRBJ1-2; a weak D match, TRBD1 (5 bases). V was trimmed by 5 bases and J by 9 bases, leaving 22 bases between them. The CDR3 is 15 amino acids. Germline assignment: CDR1 LNHDA and CDR2 SQIVND (reference sequence). The DNA for the CDR3 is TGTGCCAGTAGTTCGGGCGGGGACTGGGCATTGAGCTACACCTTC. This encodes CASSSGGDWALSYTF.

The gene calls are TRBV6-5 and TRBJ1-2, with D maybe TRBD1 (6 bases). Trimming left V 2 bases short and J 7 bases short, with 17 bases between. The CDR3 spans 15 residues. Germline values: CDR1 MNHEY, CDR2 SVGAGI. CDR3 sequence reads: CASSYTIPTGGGYTF. CDR3 coding DNA: TGTGCCAGCAGTTACACCATCCCGACAGGTGGTGGCTACACCTTC.

The CDR3 coding sequence is TGTGCCAGCTCACGCGGACAAGGCCCATCGGGTCAGCCCCAGCATTTT. Its protein product is CASSRGQGPSGQPQHF. The rearrangement joins TRBV18 to TRBJ1-5, with D perhaps TRBD1 (5 bases). This CDR3 is 16 amino acids long. Germline V gives CDR1 KGHSH, CDR2 LQKENI. With 4 bases removed from V and 6 bases from J, the gap between germline ends came to 19 bases.